These 32 T cell receptor beta chains share one sample of origin, sequenced in a study of technical replicates of blood from a few donors. The data were produced by immunoSEQ multiplex PCR, yet TCRdb's version contains in-frame clones alone and is incomplete. The sample has under 85,000 clones; 85% to 95% are singletons. The specimen was T cells isolated from PBMCs. The receptors here all came from a human donor in good health.

This clone was detected once. Other nucleotide sequences from this sample produce the same CDR3. The chain carries TRBV5-1 and TRBJ1-2; no clear D. Germline V gene data show CDR1 as SGHRS and CDR2 as YFSETQ. The CDR3 has 13 amino acids. Trimming cost V 0 bases and J 4 bases, with 7 bases left between them. CDR3 sequence (DNA): TGCGCCAGCAGCTTGGATAGAACCTATGGCTACACCTTC. It encodes CASSLDRTYGYTF. Using reference TRBV5-1 and TRBJ1-2 for the parts outside the CDR3, the full variable domain is KAGVTQTPRYLIKTRGQQVTLSCSPISGHRSVSWYQQTPGQGLQFLFEYFSETQRNKGNFPGRFSGRQFSNSRSEMNVSTLELGDSALYLCASSLDRTYGYTFGSGTRLTVV.

V gene TRBV19 combines with J gene TRBJ2-3; TRBD2 matches at 9 bases. Trimming took 5 bases from V and 5 from J; bases not matched to a gene: 14. Per the germline V gene, CDR1 is LNHDA and CDR2 is SQIVND (reference sequence). This CDR3 is built from 17 residues. The CDR3, as DNA: TGTGCCAGTAGTGACCCATTGGGCGGGAGGGCCTTAGATACGCAGTATTTT. It codes for CASSDPLGGRALDTQYF.

The chain employs TRBV19 and TRBJ2-1, with D hard to call. Germline CDR1 LNHDA, CDR2 SQIVND (reference sequence). The CDR3 is 10 amino acids. V was clipped by 6 bases and J by 9 bases, with 6 bases between them. CDR3 in DNA: TGTGCCAGTAGAGGCGGTGAGCAGTTCTTC. This translates into CASRGGEQFF.

This sequence joins TRBV19 and TRBJ2-7; TRBD1 matches at 7 bases. V was pared by 9 bases and J by 3 bases, with 11 bases of the junction left unmatched. Per germline, CDR1 LNHDA and CDR2 SQIVND (reference sequence). The length of the CDR3 is 14 residues. The CDR3 reads CASQNRDSLYEQYF. Here the CDR3 DNA reads TGTGCCAGCCAAAACCGGGACAGTCTCTACGAGCAGTACTTC.

This clone was counted between two and nine times. The rearrangement uses TRBV7-2 and TRBJ2-1, with 7 bases lining up with TRBD2. The CDR3 spans 16 residues. J was trimmed by 5 bases and V by 6 bases; bases with no gene match: 13. Germline V gives CDR1 SGHTA, CDR2 FQGNSA. The CDR3 DNA reads as TGTGCCAGCAGACGACTGATAGCGGGCCTACACAATGAGCAGTTCTTC. It codes for CASRRLIAGLHNEQFF.

The chain combines TRBV11-3 with TRBJ2-1; 12 bases match TRBD2. Germline CDR1 SGHNT, CDR2 YENEEA. This CDR3 comprises 15 residues. The junction had 5 bases not matched to a gene; V was cut back by 1 base and J by 10 bases. As DNA, the CDR3 is TGTGCCAGCAGCTTAGCTAGCGGGAGGGAAGGGGAGCAGTTCTTC. This codes for CASSLASGREGEQFF.

The chain couples TRBV7-2 to TRBJ1-1; D might be TRBD1 (5 bases). The germline V gene has CDR1 SGHTA and CDR2 FQGNSA. The CDR3 loop spans 14 amino acids. V dropped 3 bases and J dropped 4 bases, with 12 bases sitting between them. The CDR3 spells CASSFARDSTEAFF. Written as DNA, the CDR3 is TGTGCCAGCAGCTTTGCCAGGGATTCCACTGAAGCTTTCTTT.

For the CDR3, the DNA is TGCGCCAGCAGCCAACTCATCAGGGACTCCACCATATATTTT. This codes for CASSQLIRDSTIYF. V usage is TRBV4-1 and J usage is TRBJ1-3; weak D call: TRBD1 (5 bases). CDR1 and CDR2 from the germline V gene are MGHRA and YSYEKL. Deletions cut 2 bases from V and 9 bases from J, with 14 bases between. This CDR3 has 14 residues.

The rearrangement links TRBV5-1 to TRBJ2-3; 8 bases are a match to TRBD2. Germline V CDR1 and CDR2: SGHRS, YFSETQ. J lost 5 bases, V lost 4 bases, and 6 bases had no gene match. CDR3 length: 14 residues. This CDR3 is CASSPGLEKDTQYF. The CDR3 DNA sequence: TGCGCCAGCAGCCCGGGACTAGAGAAAGATACGCAGTATTTT.

The chain couples TRBV4-2 to TRBJ2-3; TRBD2 might be the D (6 bases). The CDR3 runs 16 residues. In germline, CDR1 is LGHNA, CDR2 YNFKEQ. V lost 3 bases and J 4 bases, leaving 17 bases between the germline ends. The CDR3 nucleotides read TGTGCCAGCAGCCAGGGGACTGGCCAAGGGGCAGATACGCAGTATTTT. Protein sequence: CASSQGTGQGADTQYF.

This clone was detected only once. The gene calls are TRBV7-2 and TRBJ1-5; no definite D call. The germline gives CDR1 SGHTA, CDR2 FQGNSA. V was trimmed by 3 bases and J by 5 bases, leaving 11 bases between them. The CDR3 covers 14 residues. In DNA form, the CDR3 reads TGTGCCAGCAGCTTTCCGGGAGGTGATCAGCCCCAGCATTTT. Translated: CASSFPGGDQPQHF.

The J gene is TRBJ1-5, the V gene TRBV6-5; D remains unclear. Trimming removed 8 bases at V and 0 bases at J, with 8 bases between. Germline lookup yields CDR1 MNHEY and CDR2 SVGAGI. The CDR3 is made up of 13 amino acids. The CDR3, as DNA: TGTGCCAGCGGACTTTATAGCAATCAGCCCCAGCATTTT. It codes for CASGLYSNQPQHF.

This clone occurred once. The J gene is TRBJ1-1, the V gene TRBV11-3; TRBD1 matches at 7 bases. CDR1 and CDR2 from the germline V gene are SGHNT and YENEEA. V was clipped by 5 bases and J by 0 bases; unmatched bases: 3. This CDR3 is 14 amino acids long. This CDR3 reads CASSARGMNTEAFF. Written as DNA, the CDR3 is TGTGCCAGCAGCGCCAGGGGGATGAACACTGAAGCTTTCTTT.

The CDR3: CASRSSEFYEQYF. In nucleotides, the CDR3 is TGTGCCAGCCGATCTAGCGAGTTCTACGAGCAGTACTTC. The chain joins TRBV6-5 to TRBJ2-7; TRBD2 is a possible D gene (6 bases). The germline V and J ends were trimmed by 8 bases and 3 bases, with 14 bases remaining between them. Germline CDR1 is MNHEY and CDR2 is SVGAGI. The CDR3 extends over 13 amino acids.

DNA for the CDR3: TGTGCCAGCAGCTTGGGCGGGTCTTATGGCTACACCTTC. Translating it yields CASSLGGSYGYTF. This chain joins TRBV5-8 and TRBJ1-2; D unclear. The length of the CDR3 is 13 residues. Trimming stripped 0 bases from V and 5 bases from J, with 8 bases between. The V gene's germline CDR1 is SGHTS and CDR2 YDEGEE.

V is TRBV7-3 and J is TRBJ1-2; D is perhaps TRBD1 (5 bases). This CDR3 contains 13 residues. V was shortened by 3 bases and J by 7 bases, with 12 bases between the two germline ends. Germline CDR1 is SGHTA and CDR2 is FQGTGA. CDR3 in DNA: TGTGCCAGCAGCTTGTGGCAGGGCTCTGGCTACACCTTC. This gives the protein CASSLWQGSGYTF. Complete variable domain (other parts from reference TRBV7-3 and TRBJ1-2): GAGVSQTPSNKVTEKGKYVELRCDPISGHTALYWYRQSLGQGPEFLIYFQGTGAADDSGLPNDRFFAVRPEGSVSTLKIQRTERGDSAVYLCASSLWQGSGYTFGSGTRLTVV.

This chain connects TRBV29-1 to TRBJ1-2, with 7 bases matching TRBD1. Per germline, CDR1 SQVTM and CDR2 ANQGSEA. V was pared by 4 bases and J by 0 bases, with 2 bases of the junction left unmatched. The CDR3 totals 13 residues. CDR3 loop: CSVGTGPNYGYTF. The CDR3 coding sequence is TGCAGCGTTGGGACAGGTCCTAACTATGGCTACACCTTC.

This clone was detected only a few times. The V gene is TRBV6-5, the J gene TRBJ1-4; 7 nucleotides match TRBD1. Trimming took 5 bases from V and 11 from J; bases not matched to a gene: 5. The CDR3 extends over 12 amino acids. Germline assignment: CDR1 MNHEY and CDR2 SVGAGI. The CDR3 sequence is CASSRDREKLFF. In DNA form, the CDR3 reads TGTGCCAGCAGTAGAGACAGGGAGAAACTGTTTTTT.

CDR3 protein: CASSAPDRGEEKLFF. The DNA of the CDR3 is TGTGCCAGCAGCGCCCCAGACAGGGGTGAAGAAAAACTGTTTTTT. The chain combines TRBV9 with TRBJ1-4; 8 bases align to TRBD1. V gave up 3 bases and J gave up 8 bases; unmatched junction bases: 9. CDR1 SGDLS and CDR2 YYNGEE come from the germline V gene. The length of the CDR3 is 15 residues.

This chain joins TRBV4-1 and TRBJ1-5; D is uncertain. Germline CDR1 reads MGHRA; CDR2 reads YSYEKL. Trimming removed 3 bases from V and 0 bases from J, with 9 bases in between. This CDR3 contains 15 residues. The CDR3 nucleotides read TGCGCCAGCAGCCAGGCACATTATAGCAATCAGCCCCAGCATTTT. This encodes CASSQAHYSNQPQHF.

The chain couples TRBV6-1 to TRBJ1-3, with D perhaps TRBD1 (5 bases). CDR3 length: 14 residues. V lost 9 bases and J 0 bases, leaving 12 bases between the germline ends. Germline CDR1 and CDR2: MNHNS and SASEGT. The CDR3 is CASEGGDSGNTIYF. DNA of the CDR3: TGTGCCAGTGAAGGAGGGGACTCTGGAAACACCATATATTTT.

The rearrangement links TRBV6-5 to TRBJ1-1; weak D call: TRBD1 (5 bases). V lost 2 bases and J 8 bases, leaving 15 bases between the germline ends. Germline loops: CDR1 MNHEY, CDR2 SVGAGI. The length of the CDR3 is 14 residues. This CDR3 reads CASSYKGGETEAFF. The CDR3 DNA is TGTGCCAGCAGTTACAAAGGAGGGGAGACAGAAGCTTTCTTT.

J is TRBJ2-1 and V is TRBV4-1, with D maybe TRBD2 (5 bases). Germline V gene data show CDR1 as MGHRA and CDR2 as YSYEKL. Trimming cost V 11 bases and J 9 bases, with 17 bases left between them. CDR3 length: 12 residues. The CDR3 region is CAAGSGPGEQFF. DNA of the CDR3: TGCGCCGCAGGAAGCGGCCCTGGTGAGCAGTTCTTC.

The chain is built from TRBV30 and TRBJ2-1; D is ambiguous. CDR3 size: 14 residues. V lost 4 bases, J lost 0 bases, and 10 bases lay in between. CDR1 and CDR2 from the germline V gene are GTSNPN and SVGIG (reference sequence). CDR3 amino acids: CAWIPVFSYNEQFF. The CDR3 DNA reads TGTGCCTGGATCCCAGTGTTCTCCTACAATGAGCAGTTCTTC.

The chain uses TRBV11-2 and TRBJ2-3; 11 nucleotides agree with TRBD2. Germline lookup yields CDR1 SGHAT and CDR2 FQNNGV. V shed 3 bases, J shed 0 bases, and the junction held 5 bases outside the gene matches. The CDR3 extends over 17 amino acids. For the CDR3, the DNA is TGTGCCAGCAGCTTTATCGGGACTAGCGGTAGCACAGATACGCAGTATTTT. Residues: CASSFIGTSGSTDTQYF.

This clone has just one count. V and J are TRBV7-3 and TRBJ1-2; D unclear. The CDR3 runs to 17 residues. V lost 3 bases and J 2 bases, leaving 19 bases between the germline ends. Germline values: CDR1 SGHTA, CDR2 FQGTGA. CDR3 loop: CASSFGLVAGKNYGYTF. The CDR3 nucleotides are TGTGCCAGCAGCTTCGGATTGGTGGCCGGGAAGAACTATGGCTACACCTTC.

CDR3 residues: CASSLKGSGNQPQHF. The CDR3 nucleotides are TGTGCCAGCAGTTTAAAGGGGTCTGGCAATCAGCCCCAGCATTTT. This chain links TRBV28 with TRBJ1-5; D is perhaps TRBD1 (5 bases). The germline V gene encodes CDR1 MDHEN and CDR2 SYDVKM. The CDR3 is 15 amino acids. Trimming shortened V by 2 bases and J by 2 bases, and 10 bases separated the two germline ends.

The rearrangement joins TRBV20-1 to TRBJ2-7; D is ambiguous. Germline CDR1 DFQATT, CDR2 SNEGSKA (reference sequence). The CDR3 length is 11 residues. The V and J ends lost 5 bases and 1 base respectively, with 6 bases between them. The CDR3 bases are TGCAGTGCTCCCCGTTCCTACGAGCAGTACTTC. Its protein is CSAPRSYEQYF.

The gene calls are TRBV5-1 and TRBJ1-1; possibly TRBD1 for D (5 bases). The V and J ends lost 1 base and 2 bases respectively, with 15 bases between them. The germline V gene encodes CDR1 SGHRS and CDR2 YFSETQ. This CDR3 comprises 16 residues. CDR3 loop: CASSLLIGGANTEAFF. In DNA form, the CDR3 reads TGCGCCAGCAGCTTGTTAATCGGAGGGGCCAACACTGAAGCTTTCTTT.

The chain is built from TRBV14 and TRBJ2-2; 8 positions match TRBD1. Per germline, CDR1 SGHDN and CDR2 FVKESK. V lost 5 bases, J lost 8 bases, and 4 bases stayed unmatched. The CDR3 extends over 13 amino acids. The CDR3 DNA reads TGTGCCAGCAGCGGACAGGGCGTAGGGGAGCTGTTTTTT. It encodes CASSGQGVGELFF.

The rearrangement links TRBV4-1 to TRBJ2-7, with a possible D match to TRBD1 (6 bases). V gave up 3 bases and J gave up 2 bases, with 11 bases separating them. CDR3 size: 14 residues. Germline V gene lookup returns CDR1 MGHRA and CDR2 YSYEKL. CDR3 bases: TGCGCCAGCAGCCATCTACAGGGTCCCTACGAGCAGTACTTC. Protein product: CASSHLQGPYEQYF.

The rearrangement uses TRBV7-9 and TRBJ2-6; D is perhaps TRBD1 (6 bases). V was cut by 4 bases and J by 0 bases, with 16 bases left in between. The CDR3 is 18 residues long. Germline-derived CDR1 and CDR2 are SEHNR and FQNEAQ (reference sequence). CDR3 in DNA: TGTGCCAGCAGCTATATCGGACAGCTCAGCTCTGGGGCCAACGTCCTGACTTTC. Its translation is CASSYIGQLSSGANVLTF.